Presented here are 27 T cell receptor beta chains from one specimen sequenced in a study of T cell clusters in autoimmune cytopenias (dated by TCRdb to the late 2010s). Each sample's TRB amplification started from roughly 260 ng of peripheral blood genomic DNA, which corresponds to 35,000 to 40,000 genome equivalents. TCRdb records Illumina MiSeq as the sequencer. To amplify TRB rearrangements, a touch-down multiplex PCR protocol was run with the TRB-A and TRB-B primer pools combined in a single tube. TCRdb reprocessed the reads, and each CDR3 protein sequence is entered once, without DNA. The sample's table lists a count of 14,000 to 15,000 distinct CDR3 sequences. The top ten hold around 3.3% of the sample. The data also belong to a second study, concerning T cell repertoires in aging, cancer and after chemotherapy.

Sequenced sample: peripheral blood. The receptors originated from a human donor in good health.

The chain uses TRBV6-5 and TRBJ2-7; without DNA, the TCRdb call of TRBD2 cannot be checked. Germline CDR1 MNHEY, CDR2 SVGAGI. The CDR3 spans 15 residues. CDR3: CASSEWNGLTYEQYF.

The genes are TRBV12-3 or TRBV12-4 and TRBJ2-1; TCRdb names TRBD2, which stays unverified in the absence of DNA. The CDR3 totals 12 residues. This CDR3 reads CASSGTYNEQFF.

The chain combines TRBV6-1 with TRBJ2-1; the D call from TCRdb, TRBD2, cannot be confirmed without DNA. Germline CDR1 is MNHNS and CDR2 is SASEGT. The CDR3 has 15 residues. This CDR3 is CASRVPSRGYNEQFF.

The CDR3 is CASSLEARGRYEQYF. V and J are TRBV27 and TRBJ2-7; TCRdb gives TRBD1 as the D gene, but with no DNA this cannot be confirmed. Looked up from germline, CDR1 is MNHEY and CDR2 is SMNVEV (reference sequence). The CDR3 is 15 residues long.

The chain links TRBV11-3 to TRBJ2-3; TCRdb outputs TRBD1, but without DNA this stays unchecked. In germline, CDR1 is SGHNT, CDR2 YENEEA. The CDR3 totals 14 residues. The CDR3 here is CASSQDARADTQYF.

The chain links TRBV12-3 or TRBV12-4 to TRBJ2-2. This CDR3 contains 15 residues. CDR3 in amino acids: CASSFWTSGTGELFF.

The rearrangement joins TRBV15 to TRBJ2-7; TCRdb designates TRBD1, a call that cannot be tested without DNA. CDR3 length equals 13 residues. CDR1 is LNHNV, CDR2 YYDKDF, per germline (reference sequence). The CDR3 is CATSSGIPYEQYF.

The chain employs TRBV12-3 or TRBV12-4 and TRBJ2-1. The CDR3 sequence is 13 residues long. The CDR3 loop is CASRLAGYNEQFF.

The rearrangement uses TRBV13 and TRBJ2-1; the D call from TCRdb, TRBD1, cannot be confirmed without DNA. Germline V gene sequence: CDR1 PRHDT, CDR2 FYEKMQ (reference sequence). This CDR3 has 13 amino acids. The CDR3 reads CASSGDRPNEQFF.

CDR3 sequence: CASSSTGANTEAFF. The rearrangement links TRBV13 to TRBJ1-1; no DNA is available, so the TRBD1 call from TCRdb remains unchecked. This CDR3 spans 14 amino acids. Germline CDR1 reads PRHDT; CDR2 reads FYEKMQ (reference sequence).

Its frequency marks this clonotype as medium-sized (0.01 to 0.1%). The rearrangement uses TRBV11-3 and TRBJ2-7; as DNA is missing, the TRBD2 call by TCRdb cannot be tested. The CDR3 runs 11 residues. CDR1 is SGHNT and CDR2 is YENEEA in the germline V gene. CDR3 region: CASRQRHEQYF.

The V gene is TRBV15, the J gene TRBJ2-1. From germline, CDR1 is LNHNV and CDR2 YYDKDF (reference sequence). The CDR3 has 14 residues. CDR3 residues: CATSSGSSYNEQFF.

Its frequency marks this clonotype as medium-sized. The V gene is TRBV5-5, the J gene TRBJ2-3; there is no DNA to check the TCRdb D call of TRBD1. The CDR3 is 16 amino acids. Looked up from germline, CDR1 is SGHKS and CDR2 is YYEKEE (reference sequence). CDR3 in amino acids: CASMPGVRRATDTQYF.

The CDR3 is CASSTQGTLSYGYTF. The rearrangement links TRBV27 to TRBJ1-2; the D call of TRBD1 rests on TCRdb alone, since no DNA is present to check it. The CDR3 loop spans 15 amino acids. CDR1 and CDR2 (germline): MNHEY, SMNVEV (reference sequence).

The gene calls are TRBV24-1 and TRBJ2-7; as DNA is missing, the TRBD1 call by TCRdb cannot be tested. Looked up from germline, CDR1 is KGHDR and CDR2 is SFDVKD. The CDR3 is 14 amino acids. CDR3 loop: CATSVGGGVYEQYF.

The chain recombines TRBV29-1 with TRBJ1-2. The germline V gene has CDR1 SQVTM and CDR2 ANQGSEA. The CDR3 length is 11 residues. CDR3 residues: CSVGEGYGYTF. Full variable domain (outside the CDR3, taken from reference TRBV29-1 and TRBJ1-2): SAVISQKPSRDICQRGTSLTIQCQVDSQVTMMFWYRQQPGQSLTLIATANQGSEATYESGFVIDKFPISRPNLTFSTLTVSNMSPEDSSIYLCSVGEGYGYTFGSGTRLTVV.

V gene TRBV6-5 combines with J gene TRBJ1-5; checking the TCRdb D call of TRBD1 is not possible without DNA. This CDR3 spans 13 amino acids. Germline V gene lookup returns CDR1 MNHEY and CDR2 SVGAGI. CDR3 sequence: CASSRTGGQPQHF.

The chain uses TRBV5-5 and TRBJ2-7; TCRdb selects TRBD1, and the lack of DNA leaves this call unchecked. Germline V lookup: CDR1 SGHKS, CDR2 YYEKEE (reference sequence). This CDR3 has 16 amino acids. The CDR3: CASSSLGGARTYEQYF.

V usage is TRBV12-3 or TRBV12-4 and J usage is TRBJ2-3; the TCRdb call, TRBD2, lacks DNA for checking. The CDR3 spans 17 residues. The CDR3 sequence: CASSFLQLAGSQDTQYF.

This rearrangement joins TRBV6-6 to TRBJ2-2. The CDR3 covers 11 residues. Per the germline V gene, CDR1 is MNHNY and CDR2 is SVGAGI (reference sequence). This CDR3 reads CASSYAGELFF.

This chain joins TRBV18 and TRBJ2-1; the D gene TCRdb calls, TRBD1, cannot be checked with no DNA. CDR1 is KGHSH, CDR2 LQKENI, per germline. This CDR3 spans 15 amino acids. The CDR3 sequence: CASSPMHSGDNEQFF.

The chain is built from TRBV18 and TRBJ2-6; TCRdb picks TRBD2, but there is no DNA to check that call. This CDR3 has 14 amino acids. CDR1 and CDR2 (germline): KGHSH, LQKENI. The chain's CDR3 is CASSAGSGANVLTF. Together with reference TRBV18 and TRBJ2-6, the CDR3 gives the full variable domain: NAGVMQNPRHLVRRRGQEARLRCSPMKGHSHVYWYRQLPEEGLKFMVYLQKENIIDESGMPKERFSAEFPKEGPSILRIQQVVRGDSAAYFCASSAGSGANVLTFGAGSRLTVL.

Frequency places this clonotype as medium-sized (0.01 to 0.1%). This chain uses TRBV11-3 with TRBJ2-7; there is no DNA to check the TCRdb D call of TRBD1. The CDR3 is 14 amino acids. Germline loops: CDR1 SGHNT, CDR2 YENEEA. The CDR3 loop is CASSLDGIPKEQYF.

CDR3 protein: CATQGSYGYTF. The chain joins TRBV24-1 to TRBJ1-2; without DNA, the TCRdb call of TRBD1 cannot be checked. The CDR3 has 11 amino acids. Germline V lookup: CDR1 KGHDR, CDR2 SFDVKD.

This CDR3 reads CSANSGRAPYNEQFF. This chain joins TRBV20-1 and TRBJ2-1; with no DNA, the TCRdb D assignment of TRBD2 cannot be verified. The CDR3 runs 15 residues. Germline values: CDR1 DFQATT, CDR2 SNEGSKA (reference sequence).

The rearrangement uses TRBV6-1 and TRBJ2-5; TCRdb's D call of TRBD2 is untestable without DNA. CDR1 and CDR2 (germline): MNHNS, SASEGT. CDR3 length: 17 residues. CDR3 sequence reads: CASRRELRGRGKETQYF.

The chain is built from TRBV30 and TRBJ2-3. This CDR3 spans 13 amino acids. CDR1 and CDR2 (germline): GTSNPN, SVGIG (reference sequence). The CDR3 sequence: CAWRAPSTDTQYF.